These T cell receptor beta chains were read from a single sample in a study of T cells in tumors after PD-1 blockade. The table came from immunoSEQ multiplex PCR; TCRdb's copy has only in-frame clones and leaves some out. The table lists fewer than 25,000 clones, roughly four fifths of them singletons, with around 12% in the top ten. The sequencing used PBMCs, collected after anti-PD-1 treatment. These receptors originate from a human donor with basal cell carcinoma. Each CDR3 is given without its conserved first and last residue. A D gene is named only where the DNA matches it firmly. Where a row states a size, it is once, few, many or the class of an expanded clone; other rows omit it.

cdr3_length	j_call	clone_size	d_call	v_call	cdr3_aa
11	TRBJ2-7	-	-	TRBV15	ATSRILRGEQY
13	TRBJ2-1	-	-	TRBV6-2/TRBV6-3	ASSYLGGESDEQF
14	TRBJ2-7	-	-	TRBV6-5	ASSYRGHPTEGEQY
12	TRBJ1-2	once	-	TRBV30	AWTPGWVDYGYT
13	TRBJ1-2	-	-	TRBV15	ATSREVGGPYGYT
12	TRBJ2-3	-	-	TRBV29-1	SAQVQERADTQY
11	TRBJ1-2	few	TRBD1	TRBV10-3	ATATGENLGYT
14	TRBJ2-5	-	-	TRBV7-6	ASSLRSGQIQETQY
12	TRBJ1-1	-	-	TRBV30	AWSGDGANTEAF
15	TRBJ2-2	-	-	TRBV11-3	ASSPGTRTRGTGELF
13	TRBJ2-7	-	TRBD1	TRBV5-1	ASSLEGQGAYEQY
13	TRBJ2-2	-	-	TRBV23-1	ASNREGEIPGELF
11	TRBJ1-2	-	-	TRBV5-1	ASSLVGNYGYT
13	TRBJ2-7	-	TRBD2	TRBV6-5	ASSYSASGVYEQY
13	TRBJ2-7	few	TRBD2	TRBV7-9	ASSFSGGASYEQY
9	TRBJ1-2	-	-	TRBV20-1	SANRVYGYT
11	TRBJ2-7	-	-	TRBV27	ASSSRAGSEQY